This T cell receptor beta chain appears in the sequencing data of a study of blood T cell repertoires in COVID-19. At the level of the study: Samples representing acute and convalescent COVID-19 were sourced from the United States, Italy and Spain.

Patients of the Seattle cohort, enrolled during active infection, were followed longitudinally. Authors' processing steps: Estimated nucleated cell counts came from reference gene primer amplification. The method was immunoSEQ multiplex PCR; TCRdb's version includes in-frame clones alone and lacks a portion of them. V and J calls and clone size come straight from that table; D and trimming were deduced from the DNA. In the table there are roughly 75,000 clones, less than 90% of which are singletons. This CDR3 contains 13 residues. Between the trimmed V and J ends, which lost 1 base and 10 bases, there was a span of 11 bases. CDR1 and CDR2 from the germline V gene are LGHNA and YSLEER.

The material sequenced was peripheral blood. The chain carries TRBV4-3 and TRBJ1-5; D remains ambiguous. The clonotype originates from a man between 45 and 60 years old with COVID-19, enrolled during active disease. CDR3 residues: CASSQVAGGPQHF. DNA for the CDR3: TGCGCCAGCAGCCAAGTAGCGGGAGGCCCCCAGCATTTT.